Included here is one TCR beta chain sequence, with context. These data originate in a study of T cell changes during pregnancy in multiple sclerosis. Libraries were prepared by immunoSEQ multiplex PCR; TCRdb keeps only in-frame clonotypes and omits some of them. The sample consists of about 53,000 clones, around 90% of them appearing once. The sample consisted of CD4+ T cells from peripheral blood mononuclear cells, taken in the third trimester of pregnancy. The TCR was taken from a female donor with multiple sclerosis, enrolled in a pregnancy study.

CDR3 bases: TGTGCCATCAGTTCCCAGAACACCGGGGAGCTGTTTTTT. This sequence encodes CAISSQNTGELFF. The chain combines TRBV10-3 with TRBJ2-2; D gene unclear. The V and J ends lost 5 bases and 1 base respectively, with 5 bases between them. Germline V gene data show CDR1 as ENHRY and CDR2 as SYGVKD. The CDR3 has 13 residues.